A single sample is the source of the 21 T cell receptor beta chains below, sequenced in a study of blood T cell repertoires in COVID-19. Profiled with immunoSEQ multiplex PCR; TCRdb holds only in-frame clones, not every one. The sample carries over 60,000 clones, approximately 80% recorded once. The specimen was peripheral blood. These receptors all stem from a woman over 75 with acute or convalescent COVID-19.

The gene calls are TRBV6-2 or TRBV6-3 and TRBJ2-5; D uncertain. In germline, CDR1 is MNHEY, CDR2 SVGEGT. V lost 2 bases to trimming and J lost 6 bases, with 7 bases between them. The CDR3 covers 12 residues. The DNA for the CDR3 is TGTGCCAGCAGTTACCCCTCCCAGACCCAGTACTTC. Encoded protein: CASSYPSQTQYF.

This clone has a handful of counts. This chain uses TRBV30 with TRBJ1-3; D is unclear. V lost 2 bases and J 2 bases, leaving 7 bases between the germline ends. The germline gives CDR1 GTSNPN, CDR2 SVGIG (reference sequence). This CDR3 region has 13 residues. CDR3 region: CAWSPSPGNTIYF. The CDR3, as DNA: TGTGCCTGGAGTCCCTCCCCTGGAAACACCATATATTTT.

V and J are TRBV7-2 and TRBJ1-6; no firm D call. Germline V gene lookup returns CDR1 SGHTA and CDR2 FQGNSA. The CDR3 length is 15 residues. V gave up 1 base and J gave up 9 bases, with 13 bases separating them. The CDR3 sequence: CASSLVARAGSPLHF. In nucleotides, the CDR3 is TGTGCCAGCAGCTTAGTGGCCCGGGCGGGTTCACCCCTCCACTTT.

The DNA for the CDR3 is TGCGCCAGCACTAACCTCCGGACAGGGGGTTTTTACAATGAGCAGTTCTTC. Protein: CASTNLRTGGFYNEQFF. This rearrangement joins TRBV5-1 to TRBJ2-1; the match to TRBD1 covers 10 bases. This CDR3 contains 17 residues. Per germline, CDR1 SGHRS and CDR2 YFSETQ. Unmatched junction bases numbered 13, after V lost 6 bases and J lost 4 bases.

The chain recombines TRBV2 with TRBJ1-5; 9 bases are shared with TRBD1. Germline V gene sequence: CDR1 SNHLY, CDR2 FYNNEI. This CDR3 is 17 amino acids long. With 0 bases clipped from V and 6 bases from J, the junction kept 9 bases outside the gene matches. This CDR3 is CASSEAAGTGRGQPQHF. CDR3 sequence (DNA): TGTGCCAGCAGTGAAGCAGCCGGGACAGGGCGAGGTCAGCCCCAGCATTTT.

The chain has TRBV28 and TRBJ2-5; D might be TRBD1 (6 bases). Germline lookup yields CDR1 MDHEN and CDR2 SYDVKM. The CDR3 contains 14 residues. Trimming removed 6 bases from V and 5 bases from J, with 16 bases in between. The CDR3 DNA reads as TGTGCCAGCAGCTCCTGGACAGCCATGGAGACCCAGTACTTC. It encodes CASSSWTAMETQYF.

The chain couples TRBV3-1 (or the pseudogene TRBV3-2) to TRBJ1-2; D is perhaps TRBD1 (6 bases). The V gene's germline CDR1 is LGHDT and CDR2 YNNKEL (reference sequence). V lost 1 base to trimming and J lost 4 bases, with 10 bases between them. This CDR3 has 14 residues. CDR3 in DNA: TGTGCCAGCAGCCAAGGGGTACAGGGCTATGGCTACACCTTC. Its translation: CASSQGVQGYGYTF.

V usage is TRBV5-1 and J usage is TRBJ2-5; 12 nucleotides align to TRBD2. The CDR3 loop spans 18 amino acids. CDR1 and CDR2 (germline): SGHRS, YFSETQ. With 0 bases clipped from V and 4 bases from J, the junction kept 10 bases outside the gene matches. The CDR3 reads CASSLAPTGTSGRETQYF. Here the CDR3 DNA reads TGCGCCAGCAGCTTGGCCCCCACCGGGACTAGCGGGCGAGAGACCCAGTACTTC.

The rearrangement joins TRBV7-9 to TRBJ1-1, with TRBD1 matching over 9 bases. Germline CDR1 reads SEHNR; CDR2 reads FQNEAQ (reference sequence). The V segment lost 1 base and the J segment 3 bases; nucleotides outside the gene matches: 12. This CDR3 has 18 residues. The CDR3 spells CASSLVTPHRGRHTEAFF. The CDR3 nucleotides are TGTGCCAGCAGCTTAGTAACACCTCACAGGGGGCGGCACACTGAAGCTTTCTTT.

This chain links TRBV6-6 with TRBJ2-3; D gene ambiguous. The V gene's germline CDR1 is MNHNY and CDR2 SVGAGI (reference sequence). V gave up 5 bases and J gave up 2 bases, with 11 bases separating them. The CDR3 contains 14 residues. The CDR3: CASSPPGATDTQYF. CDR3 nucleotide sequence: TGTGCCAGCAGTCCCCCCGGAGCCACAGATACGCAGTATTTT.

This clone was recorded at least ten times. CDR3 bases: TGTGCCAGCAGTTTATTCGGACAGGTTCCCTCTGGAAACACCATATATTTT. It specifies CASSLFGQVPSGNTIYF. The chain links TRBV28 to TRBJ1-3; 7 positions agree with TRBD1. The germline CDR1 and CDR2 sequences are MDHEN and SYDVKM. The J segment lost 0 bases and the V segment lost 1 base, leaving 6 bases of the junction unmatched. This CDR3 has 17 residues. The full variable domain, its missing parts supplied by reference TRBV28 and TRBJ1-3, is DVKVTQSSRYLVKRTGEKVFLECVQDMDHENMFWYRQDPGLGLRLIYFSYDVKMKEKGDIPEGYSVSREKKERFSLILESASTNQTSMYLCASSLFGQVPSGNTIYFGEGSWLTVV.

The genes are TRBV28 and TRBJ2-1, with TRBD1 as a possible D gene (6 bases). V was pared by 8 bases and J by 15 bases, with 23 bases between. The CDR3 consists of 13 residues. Germline V gene data show CDR1 as MDHEN and CDR2 as SYDVKM. The CDR3 loop reads CASVPPQGERGFF. In nucleotides, the CDR3 is TGTGCCAGCGTCCCCCCACAGGGAGAGAGGGGGTTCTTC.

V and J are TRBV28 and TRBJ1-5; D unresolved. Per germline, CDR1 MDHEN and CDR2 SYDVKM. The ends were cut back, 1 base at V and 0 bases at J, with 7 bases in the middle. The length of the CDR3 is 15 residues. The CDR3, as DNA: TGTGCCAGCAGTTTATTAGGAGATAGCAATCAGCCCCAGCATTTT. This translates into CASSLLGDSNQPQHF.

This clone was counted between two and nine times. The chain recombines TRBV24-1 with TRBJ2-7; 7 nucleotides align to TRBD1. CDR3 size: 15 residues. Looked up from germline, CDR1 is KGHDR and CDR2 is SFDVKD. V was clipped by 7 bases and J by 5 bases; unmatched bases: 13. As DNA, the CDR3 is TGTGCCACCAGCGACCGGGCAGGGGGAAAGAACGAGCAGTACTTC. Amino acid sequence: CATSDRAGGKNEQYF.

J is TRBJ2-5 and V is TRBV5-1; TRBD2 aligns across 13 bases. Germline CDR1 SGHRS, CDR2 YFSETQ. The CDR3 extends over 16 amino acids. J was trimmed by 4 bases and V by 5 bases; bases with no gene match: 8. The CDR3 protein is CASRPGLAGESETQYF. DNA of the CDR3: TGCGCCAGCAGACCTGGACTAGCGGGAGAATCAGAGACCCAGTACTTC. The full variable domain, rest sourced from reference TRBV5-1 and TRBJ2-5, is KAGVTQTPRYLIKTRGQQVTLSCSPISGHRSVSWYQQTPGQGLQFLFEYFSETQRNKGNFPGRFSGRQFSNSRSEMNVSTLELGDSALYLCASRPGLAGESETQYFGPGTRLLVL.

The rearrangement joins TRBV19 to TRBJ2-4; TRBD1 agrees at 8 bases. Germline trimming cut 1 base from V and 4 bases from J; bases unmatched to any gene: 3. There are 15 residues in the CDR3. Per germline, CDR1 LNHDA and CDR2 SQIVND (reference sequence). The CDR3 loop reads CASSIVNRGKNIQYF. The CDR3 DNA reads TGTGCCAGTAGTATAGTGAACAGGGGGAAAAACATTCAGTACTTC.

The rearrangement joins TRBV18 to TRBJ1-1, with 7 bases fitting TRBD1. CDR3 length: 15 residues. Germline lookup yields CDR1 KGHSH and CDR2 LQKENI. The J segment lost 0 bases and the V segment lost 3 bases, leaving 4 bases of the junction unmatched. The CDR3 region has the DNA TGTGCCAGCTCACCGCCGGGGACAGTGAACACTGAAGCTTTCTTT. Translation: CASSPPGTVNTEAFF.

The chain couples TRBV28 to TRBJ1-5; no definite D call. V lost 3 bases to trimming and J lost 0 bases, with 18 bases between them. The CDR3 has 18 residues. The V gene's germline CDR1 is MDHEN and CDR2 SYDVKM. CDR3 coding DNA: TGTGCCAGCAGTTTTATTATCGGGGAACCGCTTAGCAATCAGCCCCAGCATTTT. It specifies CASSFIIGEPLSNQPQHF.

The rearrangement links TRBV7-3 to TRBJ1-2; D ambiguous. V was cut by 4 bases and J by 8 bases, with 14 bases left in between. CDR3 length: 13 amino acids. Germline CDR1 SGHTA, CDR2 FQGTGA. CDR3 in amino acids: CASSSDPGGGYTF. CDR3 sequence (DNA): TGTGCCAGCAGCTCGGACCCTGGAGGGGGCTACACCTTC.

This chain uses TRBV28 with TRBJ1-5, with 8 bases identical to TRBD1. V trimming: 5 bases; J trimming: 7 bases; junction bases outside the gene matches: 10. The germline CDR1 and CDR2 sequences are MDHEN and SYDVKM. The CDR3 contains 15 residues. CDR3 loop: CASSTPPQGGQPQHF. CDR3 DNA: TGTGCCAGCAGTACCCCGCCACAGGGGGGACAGCCCCAGCATTTT.

This chain links TRBV7-8 with TRBJ1-6; D unresolved. CDR1 and CDR2 (germline): SGHVS, FQNEAQ. V gave up 4 bases and J gave up 7 bases, with 14 bases separating them. The CDR3 is 15 residues long. CDR3 nucleotide sequence: TGTGCCAGCAGCTCTCGAGAGACACCAAATTCACCCCTCCACTTT. Translating gives CASSSRETPNSPLHF.